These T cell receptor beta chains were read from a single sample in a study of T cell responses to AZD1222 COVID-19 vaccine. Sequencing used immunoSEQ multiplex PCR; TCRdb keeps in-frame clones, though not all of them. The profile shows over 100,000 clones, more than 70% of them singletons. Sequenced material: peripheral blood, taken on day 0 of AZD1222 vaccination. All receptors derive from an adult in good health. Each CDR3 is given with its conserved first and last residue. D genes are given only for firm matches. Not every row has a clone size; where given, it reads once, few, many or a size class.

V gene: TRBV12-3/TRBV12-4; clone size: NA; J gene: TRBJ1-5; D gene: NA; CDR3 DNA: TGTGCCAGCAGTTTTGGAGGGATCCAGCCCCAGCATTTT; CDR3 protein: CASSFGGIQPQHF
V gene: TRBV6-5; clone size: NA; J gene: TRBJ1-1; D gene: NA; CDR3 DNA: TGTGCCAGCAGTTACTCGATTCGGGGCACTGAAGCTTTCTTT; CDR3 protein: CASSYSIRGTEAFF
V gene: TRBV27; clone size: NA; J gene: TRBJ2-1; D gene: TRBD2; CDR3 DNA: TGTGCCAGCAGTTTAGCTAGCGGGATCCCCTACAATGAGCAGTTCTTC; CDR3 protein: CASSLASGIPYNEQFF
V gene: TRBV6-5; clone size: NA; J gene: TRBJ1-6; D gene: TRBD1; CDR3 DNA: TGTGCCGGCCGGACAGGGCGGAATTCACCCCTCCACTTT; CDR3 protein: CAGRTGRNSPLHF
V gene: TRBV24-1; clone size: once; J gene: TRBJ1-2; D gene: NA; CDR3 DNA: TGTGCCACCAGTGATTTGGGCAGGCTAAGCTCATTCAACTATGGCTACACCTTC; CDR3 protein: CATSDLGRLSSFNYGYTF
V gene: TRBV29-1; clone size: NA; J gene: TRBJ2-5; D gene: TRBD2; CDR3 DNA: TGCAGCGTTGAAACCCTCCGGGGAGGGGAGACCCAGTACTTC; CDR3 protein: CSVETLRGGETQYF
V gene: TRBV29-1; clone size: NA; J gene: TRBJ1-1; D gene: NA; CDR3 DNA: TGCAGCGTAACTTTCGGGGGCCTTACTGAAGCTTTCTTT; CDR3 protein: CSVTFGGLTEAFF
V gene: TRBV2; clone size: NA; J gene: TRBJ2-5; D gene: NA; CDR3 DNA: TGTGCCAGCTCGCCCTATCTGTTCGGGGAGACCCAGTACTTC; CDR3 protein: CASSPYLFGETQYF
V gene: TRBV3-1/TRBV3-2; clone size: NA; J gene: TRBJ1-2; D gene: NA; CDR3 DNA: TGTGCCAGCAGCCAAGATGTCCGGGGGGTTGAGGGCTACACCTTC; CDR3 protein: CASSQDVRGVEGYTF
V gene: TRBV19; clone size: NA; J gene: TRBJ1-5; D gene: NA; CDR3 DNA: TGTGCCAGTAGTATAGCCCCCCGGTTAGGCAATCAGCCCCAGCATTTT; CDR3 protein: CASSIAPRLGNQPQHF
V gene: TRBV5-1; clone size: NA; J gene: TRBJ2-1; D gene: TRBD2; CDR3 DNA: TGCGCCAGCAGCATAGGGACTAGTGGGGGCCATGAGCAGTTCTTC; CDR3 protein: CASSIGTSGGHEQFF
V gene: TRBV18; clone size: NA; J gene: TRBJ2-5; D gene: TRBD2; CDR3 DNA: TGTGCCAGCTCACCAGACCAGCTAGCGGGCCGGCAAGAGACCCAGTACTTC; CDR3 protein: CASSPDQLAGRQETQYF
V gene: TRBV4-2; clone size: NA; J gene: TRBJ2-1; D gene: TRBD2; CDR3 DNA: TGTGCCAGCAGCCAAGATCCACTAGCGGGGGGGAGGGAGCAGTTCTTC; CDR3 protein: CASSQDPLAGGREQFF
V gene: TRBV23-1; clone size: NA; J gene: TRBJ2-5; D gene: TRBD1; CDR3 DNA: TGCGCCAGCAGTCCTCGGGACAGGGAAGAGACCCAGTACTTC; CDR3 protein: CASSPRDREETQYF
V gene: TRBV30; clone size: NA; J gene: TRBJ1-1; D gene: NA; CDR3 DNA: TGTGCCTGGAGTTCAGGGAACACTGAAGCTTTCTTT; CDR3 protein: CAWSSGNTEAFF
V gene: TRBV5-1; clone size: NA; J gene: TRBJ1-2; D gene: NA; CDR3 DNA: TGCGCCAGCAGCTCGAAACTAACCGACTTACTTAACTATGGCTACACCTTC; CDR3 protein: CASSSKLTDLLNYGYTF
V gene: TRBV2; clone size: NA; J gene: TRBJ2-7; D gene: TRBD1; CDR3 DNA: TGTGCCAGCAGTAGGACCGGGACAGGGCCGCGCGAGCAGTACTTC; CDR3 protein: CASSRTGTGPREQYF
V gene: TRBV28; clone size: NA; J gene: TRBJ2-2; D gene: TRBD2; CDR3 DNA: TGTGCCACCCGGACTAGCGGGGGGGCGGGCACCGGGGAGCTGTTTTTT; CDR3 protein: CATRTSGGAGTGELFF
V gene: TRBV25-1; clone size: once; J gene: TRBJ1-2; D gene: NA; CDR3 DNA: TGTGCCAGCAGTGAATTTGAGGGGGGGCAGTTAAACTATGGCTACACCTTC; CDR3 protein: CASSEFEGGQLNYGYTF
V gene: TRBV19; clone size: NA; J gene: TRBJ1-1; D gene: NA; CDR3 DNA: TGTGCCAGTAGTAGTGGGGCCAAAGCTTTCTTT; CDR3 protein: CASSSGAKAFF
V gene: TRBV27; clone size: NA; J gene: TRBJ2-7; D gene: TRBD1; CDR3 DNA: TGTGCCAGCAGTCCAAGGGGGCGCGGATTCTACGAGCAGTACTTC; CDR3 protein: CASSPRGRGFYEQYF
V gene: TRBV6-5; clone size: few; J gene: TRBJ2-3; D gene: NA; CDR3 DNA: TGTGCCAGCAGACCGACGGGTTCTAGCACAGATACGCAGTATTTT; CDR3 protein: CASRPTGSSTDTQYF
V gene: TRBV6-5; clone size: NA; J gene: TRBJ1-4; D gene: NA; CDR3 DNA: TGTGCCAGCAGTCCTGGGGCCGTCGATGAAAAACTGTTTTTT; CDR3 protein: CASSPGAVDEKLFF
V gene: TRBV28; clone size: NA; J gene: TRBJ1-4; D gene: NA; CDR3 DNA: TGTGCCAGCACCACCGGCGTAGGGTATGAAAAACTGTTTTTT; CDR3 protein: CASTTGVGYEKLFF
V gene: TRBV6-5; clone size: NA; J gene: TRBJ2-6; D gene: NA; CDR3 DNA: TGTGCCAGCAGCGGACTTATCGGGGCCAACGTCCTGACTTTC; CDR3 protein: CASSGLIGANVLTF
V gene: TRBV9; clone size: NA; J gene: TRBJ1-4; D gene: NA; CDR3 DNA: TGTGCCAGCAGCGTAGCGGCCAGGCCGGGGAGCAATGAAAAACTGTTTTTT; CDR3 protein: CASSVAARPGSNEKLFF
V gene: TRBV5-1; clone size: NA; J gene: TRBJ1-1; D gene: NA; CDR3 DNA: TGCGCCAGCAGCTTGGTTCTGGGAGGGACTGAAGCTTTCTTT; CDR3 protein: CASSLVLGGTEAFF
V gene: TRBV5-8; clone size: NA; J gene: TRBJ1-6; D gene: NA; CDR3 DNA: TGTGCCAGCAGCTTGAGTGCAGGGCTCGGTAATTCACCCCTCCACTTT; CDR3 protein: CASSLSAGLGNSPLHF
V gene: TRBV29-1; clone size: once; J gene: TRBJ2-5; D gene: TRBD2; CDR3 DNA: TGCAGCGTTGTCCCACTAGCGGAGACCCAGTACTTC; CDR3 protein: CSVVPLAETQYF
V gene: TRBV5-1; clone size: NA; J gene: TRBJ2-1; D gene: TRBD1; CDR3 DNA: TGCGCCAGCAGCCCAAAGCCGGGGACAGGGGGAAACAATGAGCAGTTCTTC; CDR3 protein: CASSPKPGTGGNNEQFF
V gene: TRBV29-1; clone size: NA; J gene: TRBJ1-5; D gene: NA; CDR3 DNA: TGCAGCGTTTCTGGAGCTAGCAATCAGCCCCAGCATTTT; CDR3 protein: CSVSGASNQPQHF
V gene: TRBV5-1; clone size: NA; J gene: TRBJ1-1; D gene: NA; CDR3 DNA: TGCGCCAGCAGCTCAGGCCTTATGAACACTGAAGCTTTCTTT; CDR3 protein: CASSSGLMNTEAFF
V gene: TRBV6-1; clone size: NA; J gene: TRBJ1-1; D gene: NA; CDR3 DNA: TGTGCCAGCAGTGAACTCAGGGGCCTAGGTGCTTTCTTT; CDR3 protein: CASSELRGLGAFF
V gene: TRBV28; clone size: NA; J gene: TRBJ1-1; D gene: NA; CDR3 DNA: TGTGCCAGCGGCCTGGGGGGGCCCCCCCGCACTGAAGCTTTCTTT; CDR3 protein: CASGLGGPPRTEAFF
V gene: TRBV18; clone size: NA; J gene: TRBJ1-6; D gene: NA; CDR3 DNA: TGTGCCAGCTCACCGGGGAATAGTGGTTCACCCCTCCACTTT; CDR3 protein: CASSPGNSGSPLHF
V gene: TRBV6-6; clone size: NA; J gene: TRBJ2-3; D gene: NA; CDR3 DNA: TGTGCCAGCAGTTACGTCCTTAGTGAGGGGGGTACGCAGTATTTT; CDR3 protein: CASSYVLSEGGTQYF
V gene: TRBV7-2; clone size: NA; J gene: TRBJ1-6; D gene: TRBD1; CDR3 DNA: TGTGCCAGCAGCAGAAGGGACAGTCGGTCACCCCTCCACTTT; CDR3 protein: CASSRRDSRSPLHF
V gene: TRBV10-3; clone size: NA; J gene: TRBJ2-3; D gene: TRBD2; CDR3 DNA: TGTGCCATCAGTGTTATGCAGGGAGGGGCCGCAGATACGCAGTATTTT; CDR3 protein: CAISVMQGGAADTQYF
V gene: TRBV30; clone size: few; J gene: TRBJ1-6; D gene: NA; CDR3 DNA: TGTGCCTGGAGTGTGTGGGGGCGAGATAATTCACCCCTCCACTTT; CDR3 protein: CAWSVWGRDNSPLHF
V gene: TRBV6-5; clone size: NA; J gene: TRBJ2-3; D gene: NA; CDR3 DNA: TGTGCCAGCAGGTATGGACAGCCAGATACGCAGTATTTT; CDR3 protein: CASRYGQPDTQYF
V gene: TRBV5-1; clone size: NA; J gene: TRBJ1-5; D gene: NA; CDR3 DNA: TGCGCCAGCAGCTTGGCCCCAGGGGATAGCAATCAGCCCCAGCATTTT; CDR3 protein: CASSLAPGDSNQPQHF
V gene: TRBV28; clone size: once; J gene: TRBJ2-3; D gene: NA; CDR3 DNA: TGTGCCAGCAGTTCCGCCCCAGCCCGGGGCGGGTACACAGATACGCAGTATTTT; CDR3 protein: CASSSAPARGGYTDTQYF
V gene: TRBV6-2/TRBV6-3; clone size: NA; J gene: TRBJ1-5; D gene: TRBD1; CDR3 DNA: TGTGCCAGCAGTTTCCGACAGGGAAATCAGCCCCAGCATTTT; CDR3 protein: CASSFRQGNQPQHF
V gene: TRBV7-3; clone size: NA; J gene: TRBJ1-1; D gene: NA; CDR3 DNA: TGTGCCAGCAGCTTGCAATTGAACACTGAAGCTTTCTTT; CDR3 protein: CASSLQLNTEAFF
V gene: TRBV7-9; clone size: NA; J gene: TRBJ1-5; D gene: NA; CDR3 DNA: TGTGCCAGCAGCTTAGCCCCCACGACAGGTCAATATAGCAATCAGCCCCAGCATTTT; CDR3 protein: CASSLAPTTGQYSNQPQHF
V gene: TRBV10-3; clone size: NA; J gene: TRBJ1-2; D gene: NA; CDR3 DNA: TGTGCCGCCGGGGACTATGGCTACACCTTC; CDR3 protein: CAAGDYGYTF
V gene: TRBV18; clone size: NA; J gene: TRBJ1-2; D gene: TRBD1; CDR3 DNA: TGTGCCAGCTCCCCGGACAGGGGGCTCTATGGCTACACCTTC; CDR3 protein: CASSPDRGLYGYTF
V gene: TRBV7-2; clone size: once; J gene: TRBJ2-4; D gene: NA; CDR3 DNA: TGTGCCAGCAGCGAGGGGGTTATACAGGGCGCGGGGTGGAACATTCAGTACTTC; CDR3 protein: CASSEGVIQGAGWNIQYF
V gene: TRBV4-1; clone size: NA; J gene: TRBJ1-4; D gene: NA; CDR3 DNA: TGCGCCAGCAGCCCCTCGGAGCGGAATAAACTGTTTTTT; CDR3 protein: CASSPSERNKLFF
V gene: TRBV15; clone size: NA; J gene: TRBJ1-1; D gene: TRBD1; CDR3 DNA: TGTGCCACCAGCAGGAGTACAGGGGCTAACACTGAAGCTTTCTTT; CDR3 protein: CATSRSTGANTEAFF
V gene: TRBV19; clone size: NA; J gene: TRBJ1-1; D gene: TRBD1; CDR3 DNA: TGTGCCAGTAGTCCTGGACAGGGGGCTTACACTGAAGCTTTCTTT; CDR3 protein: CASSPGQGAYTEAFF
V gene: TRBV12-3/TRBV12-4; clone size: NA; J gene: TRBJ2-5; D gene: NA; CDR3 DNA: TGTGCCACCCGGACGAACCTCCAAGAGACCCAGTACTTC; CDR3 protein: CATRTNLQETQYF
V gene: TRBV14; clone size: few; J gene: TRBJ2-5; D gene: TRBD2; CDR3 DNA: TGTGCCAGCAGCCGAAGGACTAGCGGGCAAGAGACCCAGTACTTC; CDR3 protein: CASSRRTSGQETQYF
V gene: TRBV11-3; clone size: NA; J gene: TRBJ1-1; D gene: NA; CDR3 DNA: TGTGCCAGCAGCTTAGCAGGGCCAGCGGGCATTGAAGCTTTCTTT; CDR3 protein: CASSLAGPAGIEAFF
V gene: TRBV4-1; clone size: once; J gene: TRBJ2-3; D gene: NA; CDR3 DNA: TGCGCCAGCAGCCAAGGGGCACGCACAGATACGCAGTATTTT; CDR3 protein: CASSQGARTDTQYF
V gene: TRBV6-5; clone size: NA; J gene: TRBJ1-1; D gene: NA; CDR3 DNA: TGTGCCAGCAGTCCGAGACGTGGAGCTGAAGCTTTCTTT; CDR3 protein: CASSPRRGAEAFF
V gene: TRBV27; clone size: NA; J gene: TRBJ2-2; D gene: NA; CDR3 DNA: TGTGCCAGCAGTTTACAGACCGGGGAGCTGTTTTTT; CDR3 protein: CASSLQTGELFF
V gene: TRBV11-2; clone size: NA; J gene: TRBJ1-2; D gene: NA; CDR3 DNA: TGTGCCAGCAGCTTAGAGGGGTGGCGGTATGGCTACACCTTC; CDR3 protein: CASSLEGWRYGYTF
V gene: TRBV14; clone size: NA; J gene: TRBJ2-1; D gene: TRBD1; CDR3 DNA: TGTGCCAGCAGCCAAGAACGTCAGGGGGCGACGGGCAATGAGCAGTTCTTC; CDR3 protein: CASSQERQGATGNEQFF